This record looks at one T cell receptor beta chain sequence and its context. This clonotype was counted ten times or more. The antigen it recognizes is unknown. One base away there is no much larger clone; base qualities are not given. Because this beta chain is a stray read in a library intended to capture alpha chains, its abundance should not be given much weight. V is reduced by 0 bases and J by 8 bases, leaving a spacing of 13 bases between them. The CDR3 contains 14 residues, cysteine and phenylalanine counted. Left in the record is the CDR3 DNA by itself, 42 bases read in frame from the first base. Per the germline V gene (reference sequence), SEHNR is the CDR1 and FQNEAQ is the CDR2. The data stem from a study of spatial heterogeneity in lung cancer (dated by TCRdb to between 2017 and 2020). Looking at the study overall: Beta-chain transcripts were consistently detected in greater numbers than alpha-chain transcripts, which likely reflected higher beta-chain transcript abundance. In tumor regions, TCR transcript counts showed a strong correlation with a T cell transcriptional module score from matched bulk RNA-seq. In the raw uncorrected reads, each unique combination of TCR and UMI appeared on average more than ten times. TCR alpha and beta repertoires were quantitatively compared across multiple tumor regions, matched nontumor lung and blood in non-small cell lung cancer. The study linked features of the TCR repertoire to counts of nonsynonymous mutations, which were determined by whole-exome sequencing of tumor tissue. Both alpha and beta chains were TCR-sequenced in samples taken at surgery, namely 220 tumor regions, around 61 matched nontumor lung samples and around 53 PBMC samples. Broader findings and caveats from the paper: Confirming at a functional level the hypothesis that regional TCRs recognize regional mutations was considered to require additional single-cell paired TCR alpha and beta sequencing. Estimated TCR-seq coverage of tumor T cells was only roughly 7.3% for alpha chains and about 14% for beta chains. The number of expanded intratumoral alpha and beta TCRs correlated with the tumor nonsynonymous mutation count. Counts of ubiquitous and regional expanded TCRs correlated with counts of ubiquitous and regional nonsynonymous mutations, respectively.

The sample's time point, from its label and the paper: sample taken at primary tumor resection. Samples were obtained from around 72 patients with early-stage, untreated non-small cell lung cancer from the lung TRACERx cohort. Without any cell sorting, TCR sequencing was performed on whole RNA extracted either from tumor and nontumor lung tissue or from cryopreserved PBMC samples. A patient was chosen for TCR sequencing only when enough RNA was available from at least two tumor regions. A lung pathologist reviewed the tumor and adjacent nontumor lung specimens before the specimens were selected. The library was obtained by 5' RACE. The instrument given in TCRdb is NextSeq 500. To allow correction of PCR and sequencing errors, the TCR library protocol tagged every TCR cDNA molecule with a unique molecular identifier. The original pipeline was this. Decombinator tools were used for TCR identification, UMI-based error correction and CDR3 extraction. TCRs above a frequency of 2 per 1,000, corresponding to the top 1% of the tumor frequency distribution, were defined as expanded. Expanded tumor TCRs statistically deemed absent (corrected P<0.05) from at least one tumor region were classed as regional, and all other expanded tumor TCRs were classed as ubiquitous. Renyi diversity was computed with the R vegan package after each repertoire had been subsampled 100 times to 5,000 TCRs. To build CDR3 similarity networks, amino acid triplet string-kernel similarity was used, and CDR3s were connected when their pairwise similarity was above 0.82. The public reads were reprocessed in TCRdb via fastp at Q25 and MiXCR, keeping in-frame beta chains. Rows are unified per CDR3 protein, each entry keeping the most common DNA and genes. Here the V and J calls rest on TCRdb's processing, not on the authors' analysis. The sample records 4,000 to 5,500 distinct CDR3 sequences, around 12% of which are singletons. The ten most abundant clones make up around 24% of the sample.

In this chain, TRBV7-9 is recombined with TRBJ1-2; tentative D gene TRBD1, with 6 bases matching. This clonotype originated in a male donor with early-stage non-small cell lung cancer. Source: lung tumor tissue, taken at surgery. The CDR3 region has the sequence CASSLAMAGEGYTF. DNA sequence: TGTGCCAGCAGCTTAGCGATGGCAGGGGAAGGCTACACCTTC. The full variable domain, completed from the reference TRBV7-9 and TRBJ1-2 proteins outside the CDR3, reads DTGVSQNPRHKITKRGQNVTFRCDPISEHNRLYWYRQTLGQGPEFLTYFQNEAQLEKSRLLSDRFSAERPKGSFSTLEIQRTEQGDSAMYLCASSLAMAGEGYTFGSGTRLTVV.